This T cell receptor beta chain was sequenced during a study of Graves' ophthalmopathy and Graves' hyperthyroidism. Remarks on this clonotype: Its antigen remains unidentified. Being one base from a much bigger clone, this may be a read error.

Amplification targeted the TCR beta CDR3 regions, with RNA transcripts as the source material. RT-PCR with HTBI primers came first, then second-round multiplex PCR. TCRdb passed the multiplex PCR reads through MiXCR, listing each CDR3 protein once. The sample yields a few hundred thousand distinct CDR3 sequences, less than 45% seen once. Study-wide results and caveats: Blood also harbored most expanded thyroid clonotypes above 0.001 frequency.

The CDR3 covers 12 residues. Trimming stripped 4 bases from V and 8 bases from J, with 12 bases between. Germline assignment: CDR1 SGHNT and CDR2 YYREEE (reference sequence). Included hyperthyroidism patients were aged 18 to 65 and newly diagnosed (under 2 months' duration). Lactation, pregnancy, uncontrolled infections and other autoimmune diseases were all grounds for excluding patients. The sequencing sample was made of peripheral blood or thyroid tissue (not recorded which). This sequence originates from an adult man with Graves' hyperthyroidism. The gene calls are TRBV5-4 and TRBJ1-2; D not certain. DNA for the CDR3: TGTGCCAGCAGCGTGGGTGGCTGGGGCTACACCTTC. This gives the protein CASSVGGWGYTF.